The rows below give T cell receptor beta chains drawn from one sample of a study of CD8 T cells in Susac syndrome. From the immunoSEQ multiplex PCR reads, TCRdb called clonotypes with MiXCR, one entry per CDR3 protein. The top ten hold 0.098% of the sample, which has under 200,000 distinct CDR3 sequences, 90% to 97% seen once. The sequenced sample consisted of CD4+ T cells from PBMCs. These TCRs come from a human donor with Susac syndrome. The CDR3 runs from the conserved cysteine through the conserved F or W. The order of the fields is clone size, J gene, D gene, V gene, CDR3 length, CDR3 DNA, CDR3 protein. The D gene is left open where the match is weak. Some rows have no size entry. The others give once, few or many, or a class for an expanded clone.

>-|TRBJ2-3|-|TRBV5-6|15
TGTGCCAGCAGCTTCGTGACACTTAACACAGATACGCAGTATTTT
CASSFVTLNTDTQYF
>-|TRBJ2-3|TRBD2|TRBV29-1|16
TGCAGCGTTGGGGGTAGCGGGGGGGGCCGCACAGATACGCAGTATTTT
CSVGGSGGGRTDTQYF
>-|TRBJ1-2|-|TRBV7-9|16
TGTGCCAGCAGCTCCAATGTGTTTGAGACACAGGGTGGCTACACCTTC
CASSSNVFETQGGYTF
>-|TRBJ2-1|-|TRBV2|15
TGTGCCAGCAGTGAAAGCCGGACAGACTACAATGAGCAGTTCTTC
CASSESRTDYNEQFF
>-|TRBJ2-3|-|TRBV7-3|13
TGTGCCAGCAGCTTACATCCCAGGGATACGCAGTATTTT
CASSLHPRDTQYF
>-|TRBJ2-1|TRBD2|TRBV18|16
TGTGCCAGCTCTCCCGGGACTAGCGGGGCTTACAATGAGCAGTTCTTC
CASSPGTSGAYNEQFF
>-|TRBJ2-7|-|TRBV6-5|12
TGTGCCAGCAGTGAAACTAGGTACGAGCAGTACTTC
CASSETRYEQYF
>-|TRBJ1-2|-|TRBV3-1|17
TGTGCCAGCAGCCAAGATCTTGCCAGGATACCCGGAGATGGCTACACCTTC
CASSQDLARIPGDGYTF
>few|TRBJ2-1|-|TRBV28|11
TGTGCCAGCAGTTTAGCGAGGGAGCAGTTCTTC
CASSLAREQFF
>-|TRBJ2-2|TRBD1|TRBV20-1|17
TGCAGTGCTAGAGCCTATGCCGGGACAGGGAAGTTAGGGGAGCTGTTTTTT
CSARAYAGTGKLGELFF
>once|TRBJ2-7|-|TRBV29-1|14
TGCAGCGTGGGAGCGGGCCCAAGGCCCTACGAGCAGTACTTC
CSVGAGPRPYEQYF
>-|TRBJ2-5|-|TRBV5-1|17
TGCGCCAGCAGTACTACTACCCAACAGGTTGATATAGAGACCCAGTACTTC
CASSTTTQQVDIETQYF
>once|TRBJ2-7|TRBD2|TRBV20-1|15
TGCAGTGCTAGTAGGGCTAGCGGGCCATTCTACGAGCAGTACTTC
CSASRASGPFYEQYF
>once|TRBJ2-3|-|TRBV6-1|16
TGTGCCAGCAGCCGAGGACAGATAGCTAGCACAGATACGCAGTATTTT
CASSRGQIASTDTQYF
>-|TRBJ1-5|TRBD1|TRBV7-8|16
TGTGCCAGCAGCTCGGTGCGGACAGGGGGCAATCAGCCCCAGCATTTT
CASSSVRTGGNQPQHF
>-|TRBJ1-2|-|TRBV29-1|14
TGCAGCGTTGTTGGGGGTACGCGGAACTATGGCTACACCTTC
CSVVGGTRNYGYTF